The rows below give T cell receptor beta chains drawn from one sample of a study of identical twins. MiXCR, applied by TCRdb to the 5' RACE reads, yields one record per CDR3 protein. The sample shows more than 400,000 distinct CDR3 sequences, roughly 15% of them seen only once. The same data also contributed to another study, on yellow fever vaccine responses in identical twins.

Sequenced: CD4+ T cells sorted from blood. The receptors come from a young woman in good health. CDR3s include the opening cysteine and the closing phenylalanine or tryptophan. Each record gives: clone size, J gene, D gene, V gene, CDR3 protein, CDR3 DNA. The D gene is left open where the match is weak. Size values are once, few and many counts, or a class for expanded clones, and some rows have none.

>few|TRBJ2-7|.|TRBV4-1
CASSQAPGNPYEQYF
TGCGCCAGCAGCCAAGCGCCAGGGAATCCTTACGAGCAGTACTTC
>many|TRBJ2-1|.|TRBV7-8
CASSLGAAIGYNEQFF
TGTGCCAGCAGCTTAGGGGCCGCAATCGGCTACAATGAGCAGTTCTTC
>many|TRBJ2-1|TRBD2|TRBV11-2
CASSLGTSSYNEQFF
TGTGCCAGCAGTTTGGGGACTAGTTCTTACAATGAGCAGTTCTTC
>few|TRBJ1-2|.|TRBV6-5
CASSYLLGEGYGYTF
TGTGCCAGCAGTTACCTTTTGGGGGAAGGCTATGGCTACACCTTC
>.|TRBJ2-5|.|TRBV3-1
CASSQGAGRIQETQYF
TGTGCCAGCAGCCAAGGGGCGGGGCGGATACAAGAGACCCAGTACTTC
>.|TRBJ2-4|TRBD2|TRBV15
CATSRDPSGAASKNIQYF
TGTGCCACCAGCAGAGATCCGAGCGGGGCCGCCTCCAAAAACATTCAGTACTTC
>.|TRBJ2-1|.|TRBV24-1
CATSAAAGRNEQFF
TGTGCCACCAGCGCTGCGGCGGGGCGCAATGAGCAGTTCTTC
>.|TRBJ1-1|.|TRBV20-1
CSAAQPTEAFF
TGCAGTGCTGCACAGCCCACTGAAGCTTTCTTT
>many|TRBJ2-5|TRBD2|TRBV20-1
CSAIAGGETQYF
TGCAGTGCTATCGCGGGAGGTGAGACCCAGTACTTC
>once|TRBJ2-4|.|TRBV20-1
CSASGPAKNSQYF
TGCAGTGCTTCTGGCCCAGCCAAAAACAGTCAGTACTTC
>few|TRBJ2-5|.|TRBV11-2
CASSLAGLARETQYF
TGTGCCAGCAGCTTAGCTGGGCTAGCGAGGGAGACCCAGTACTTC
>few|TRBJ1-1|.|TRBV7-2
CASSLAYRQRLLVNTEAFF
TGTGCCAGCAGCTTAGCGTATCGGCAGAGGCTCCTTGTGAACACTGAAGCTTTCTTT
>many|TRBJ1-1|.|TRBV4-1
CASSHLPGQVYTEAFF
TGCGCCAGCAGCCACCTCCCCGGGCAGGTGTACACTGAAGCTTTCTTT
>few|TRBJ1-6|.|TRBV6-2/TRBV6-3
CASSLTGTTIPSPLHF
TGTGCCAGCAGTCTGACCGGGACTACAATCCCTTCACCCCTCCACTTT
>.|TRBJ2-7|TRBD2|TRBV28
CASSFHRIAGPRQYF
TGTGCCAGCAGCTTTCACCGGATAGCGGGGCCTCGGCAGTACTTC
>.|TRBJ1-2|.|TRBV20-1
CSARDEGGLGYGYTF
TGCAGTGCTAGAGATGAAGGCGGTTTGGGTTATGGCTACACCTTC
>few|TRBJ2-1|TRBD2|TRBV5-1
CASSFRREDFSYNEQFF
TGCGCCAGCAGCTTTAGGCGGGAGGACTTCTCCTACAATGAGCAGTTCTTC
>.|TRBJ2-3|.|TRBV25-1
CASIRRWAESSTDTQYF
TGTGCCAGCATTCGCCGTTGGGCGGAATCTAGCACAGATACGCAGTATTTT
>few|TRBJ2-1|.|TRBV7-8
CASSLGFQGYNEQFF
TGTGCCAGCAGCTTAGGTTTCCAGGGCTACAATGAGCAGTTCTTC
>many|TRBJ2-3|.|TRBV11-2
CASSLGVWDTQYF
TGTGCCAGCAGCTTAGGAGTCTGGGATACGCAGTATTTT
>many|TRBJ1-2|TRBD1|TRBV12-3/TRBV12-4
CASRPGQGRLGYTF
TGTGCCAGCAGACCCGGACAGGGACGGCTGGGCTACACCTTC
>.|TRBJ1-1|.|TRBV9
CASSVATRGKGTEAFF
TGTGCCAGCAGCGTAGCTACTCGGGGGAAGGGCACTGAAGCTTTCTTT
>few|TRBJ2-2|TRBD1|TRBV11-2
CASSLTGGSDTGELFF
TGTGCCAGCAGCCTCACAGGGGGGAGTGACACCGGGGAGCTGTTTTTT
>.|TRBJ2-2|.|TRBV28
CATTPNAGELFF
TGTGCCACGACCCCAAACGCCGGGGAGCTGTTTTTT
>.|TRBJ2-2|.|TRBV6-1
CANSLGGPNTGELFF
TGTGCCAACTCCCTCGGGGGCCCGAACACCGGGGAGCTGTTTTTT
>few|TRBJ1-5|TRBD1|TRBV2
CASSESIGGFDQPQHF
TGTGCCAGCAGTGAAAGTATAGGGGGCTTCGATCAGCCCCAGCATTTT
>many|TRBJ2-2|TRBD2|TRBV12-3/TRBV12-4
CASSLSGRGTGELFF
TGTGCCAGCAGCCTCAGCGGGAGGGGCACCGGGGAGCTGTTTTTT
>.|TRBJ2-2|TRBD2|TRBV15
CATSTNSGRATGELFF
TGTGCCACCAGCACCAATAGCGGGAGGGCCACCGGGGAGCTGTTTTTT
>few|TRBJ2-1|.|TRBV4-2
CASSQDRAYYNEQFF
TGTGCCAGCAGCCAAGACAGGGCATACTACAATGAGCAGTTCTTC
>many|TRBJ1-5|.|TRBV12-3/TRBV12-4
CASSSHRISNQPQHF
TGTGCCAGCAGTTCCCACAGGATTAGCAATCAGCCCCAGCATTTT
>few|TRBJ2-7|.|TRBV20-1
CSATTGESYEQYF
TGCAGTGCTACGACCGGGGAATCCTACGAGCAGTACTTC
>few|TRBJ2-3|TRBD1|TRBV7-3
CASSSQGGGYTQYF
TGTGCCAGCAGCTCACAGGGGGGAGGCTATACGCAGTATTTT
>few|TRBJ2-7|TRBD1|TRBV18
CASSPPETGTYEQYF
TGTGCCAGCTCACCACCTGAGACAGGGACCTACGAGCAGTACTTC
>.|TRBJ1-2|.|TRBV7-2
CASSPAPDPPLGYTF
TGTGCCAGCAGCCCTGCGCCCGATCCCCCTCTCGGCTACACCTTC
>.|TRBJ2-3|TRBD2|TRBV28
CASSVPGLAATDTQYF
TGTGCCAGCAGTGTACCGGGACTAGCGGCCACAGATACGCAGTATTTT
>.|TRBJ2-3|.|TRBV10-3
CAISELGAQQDTQYF
TGTGCCATCAGTGAATTGGGGGCACAACAGGATACGCAGTATTTT
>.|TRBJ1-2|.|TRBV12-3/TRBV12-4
CASSVPGPTRTGYTF
TGTGCCAGCAGCGTCCCCGGGCCAACCCGGACTGGCTACACCTTC
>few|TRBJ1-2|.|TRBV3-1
CASSQWAGSNYGYTF
TGTGCCAGCAGCCAATGGGCGGGATCGAACTATGGCTACACCTTC
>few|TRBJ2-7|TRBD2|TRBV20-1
CSARPGLVYEQYF
TGCAGTGCTAGGCCGGGACTAGTCTACGAGCAGTACTTC
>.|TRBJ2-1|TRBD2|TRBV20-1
CSARSFSGYNEQFF
TGCAGTGCTAGGAGTTTTAGCGGGTACAATGAGCAGTTCTTC
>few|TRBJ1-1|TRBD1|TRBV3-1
CASRNTGGTEAFF
TGTGCCAGCAGGAACACAGGGGGCACTGAAGCTTTCTTT
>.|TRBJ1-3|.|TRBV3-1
CASSQEGGGNTIYF
TGTGCCAGCAGCCAGGAGGGAGGAGGAAACACCATATATTTT
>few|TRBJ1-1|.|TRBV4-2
CASSQLGNTEAFF
TGTGCCAGCAGCCAACTCGGGAACACTGAAGCTTTCTTT
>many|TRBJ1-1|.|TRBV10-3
CAISDGPEAFF
TGTGCCATCAGTGACGGGCCTGAAGCTTTCTTT
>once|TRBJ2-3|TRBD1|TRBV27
CASSFWDRDVDTQYF
TGTGCCAGCAGTTTCTGGGACAGGGACGTAGATACGCAGTATTTT
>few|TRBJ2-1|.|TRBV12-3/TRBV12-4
CASSSRTGPEQFF
TGTGCCAGCAGTTCGAGGACCGGCCCTGAGCAGTTCTTC
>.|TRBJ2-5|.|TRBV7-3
CASSLGPDQETQYF
TGTGCCAGCAGCCTAGGTCCAGACCAAGAGACCCAGTACTTC